This TCR beta chain was sequenced for a study of blood T cell repertoires in COVID-19. Overall study context: COVID-19 samples from acute and convalescent phases originated in the United States, Italy and Spain. T cells, B-cell-depleted T cells, or PBMCs supplied cDNA or gDNA.

The V segment lost 2 bases and the J segment 6 bases; nucleotides outside the gene matches: 7. Germline V lookup: CDR1 MDHEN, CDR2 SYDVKM. CDR3 length equals 16 residues. In the authors' workflow: Quantification of nucleated cells was approximated via reference gene primer amplification. Some clones are missing from TCRdb's copy, which holds only in-frame ones; the method was immunoSEQ multiplex PCR. V, J and clone size are taken as reported in that table, and D and trimming were inferred from the DNA itself. The data show 150,000 or so clones, about 90% seen once. V gene TRBV28 combines with J gene TRBJ1-6; 7 nucleotides line up with TRBD1. Sequenced input: peripheral blood. This TCR was recovered from a man aged 45-60 years with acute or convalescent COVID-19. CDR3 residues: CASSLDLGTANSPLHF. DNA of the CDR3: TGTGCCAGCAGTTTAGACCTCGGGACAGCTAATTCACCCCTCCACTTT.